The TCR beta chain described here comes from a study of shared clonotypes between healthy human individuals. Every one of the donors was a Caucasian adult that lived in Nashville, Tennessee. The authors distributed each subset's genomic DNA evenly over several immunoSEQ plates. As originally analysed: In the immunoSEQ data, sequences were junction-only and lacked quality scores, so filtering differed. Measured with immunoSEQ multiplex PCR; TCRdb has only the in-frame clones, and not every one. V and J calls plus clone size are reproduced from that table; the DNA served to infer D and trimming. The profile shows approximately 1.5 million clones, 95% to 99% of them singletons. Germline V lookup: CDR1 LNHNV, CDR2 YYDKDF (reference sequence). CDR3 length: 14 residues. Trimming removed 2 bases at V and 10 bases at J, with 15 bases between.

Sequencing was done on a sample of naive CD4+ T cells sorted from blood. Subset indicated: CD45RA+ positively selected. The chain links TRBV15 to TRBJ2-1, with a possible D match to TRBD2 (6 bases). This TCR came from a man aged 30 to 39 in good health. The CDR3 is CATSRRDFVVEQFF. CDR3 coding DNA: TGTGCCACCAGCAGACGGGACTTTGTCGTGGAGCAGTTCTTC.